A selection of T cell receptor beta chains follows, all from one sample in a study of PD-L1 blockade in urothelial cancer. Assay used: immunoSEQ multiplex PCR; TCRdb lists only in-frame clones, some missing. The table includes 75,000 to 100,000 clones, less than 85% detected once. Sequencing used PBMCs, obtained around atezolizumab (anti-PD-L1) treatment. Receptor source: a man in his sixties or seventies with urothelial cancer. Each CDR3 is given with its conserved first and last residue. The D gene is left open where the match is weak. For some rows the clone size is stated as once, few or many, or as a class when expanded; others skip it.

TRBJ2-2 | TRBD1 | TRBV15 | - | CATSARDRGRTGELFF
TRBJ2-1 | - | TRBV4-1 | - | CASSQDGQPYNEQFF
TRBJ2-1 | TRBD2 | TRBV5-4 | - | CASSGQTSGGTYNEQFF
TRBJ2-1 | - | TRBV11-2 | - | CASGEPYNEQFF
TRBJ1-5 | - | TRBV30 | - | CAWSAQGSGVAETSNQPQHF
TRBJ2-2 | - | TRBV5-6 | - | CASSLLQGSSTGELFF
TRBJ2-5 | - | TRBV14 | - | CASSGRTPGLETQYF
TRBJ2-7 | TRBD2 | TRBV18 | few | CASVRAGVHEQYF
TRBJ2-7 | - | TRBV13 | once | CASSLRPGKNYEQYF
TRBJ1-4 | TRBD1 | TRBV30 | - | CAWTFGTGGEKLFF
TRBJ2-1 | TRBD2 | TRBV7-9 | - | CASSLGGAQFF
TRBJ2-3 | - | TRBV5-1 | - | CASSLGRDTQYF